This TCR beta chain emerged from a study of T cell repertoires in cytomegalovirus infection. Study context: It can be stated that public TCR beta signatures indicated CMV infection as well as a matching HLA type.

Using its own MiXCR run on the reads, TCRdb lists one record per CDR3 protein. The sample includes 750,000 to 900,000 distinct CDR3 sequences, about 27% of them seen just once. V was cut by 10 bases and J by 2 bases, with 13 bases left in between. The CDR3 length is 13 residues. Germline assignment: CDR1 LGHNT and CDR2 FRNRAP. To note about this clonotype: Antigen: not known.

General study findings and limits: HLA-C-restricted TCR beta clonotypes specific for CMV led the ex vivo response.

The source is a human donor in good health (CMV status not recorded). Some clones in this sample may be carry-over from other donors' samples. J is TRBJ2-3 and V is TRBV12-5, with unresolved D. Source: cultured CD8+ T cells from PBMCs, taken from culture after CMV antigen stimulation. The DNA for the CDR3 is TGTGCTACCTCCCCTGTGGACACAGATACGCAGTATTTT. Protein: CATSPVDTDTQYF.